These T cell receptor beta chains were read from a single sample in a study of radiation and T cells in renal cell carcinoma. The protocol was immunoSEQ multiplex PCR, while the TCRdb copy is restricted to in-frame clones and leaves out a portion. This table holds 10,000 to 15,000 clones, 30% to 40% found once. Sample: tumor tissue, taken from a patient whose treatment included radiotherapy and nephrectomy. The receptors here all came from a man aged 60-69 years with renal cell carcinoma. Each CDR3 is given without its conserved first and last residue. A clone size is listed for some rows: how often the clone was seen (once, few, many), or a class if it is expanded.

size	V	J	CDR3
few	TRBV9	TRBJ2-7	ASSVAGSPYEQY
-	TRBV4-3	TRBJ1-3	ASSQGARDTIY
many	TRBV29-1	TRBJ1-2	SVEKMGGILDGYT
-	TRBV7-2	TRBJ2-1	ASSPASLAYNEQF
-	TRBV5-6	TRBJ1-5	ASSSEGRQPQH
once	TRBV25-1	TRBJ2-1	ASSSGLVVNEQF
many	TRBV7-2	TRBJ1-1	ASSRTATGNTEAF
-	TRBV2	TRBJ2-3	ASRFPVADTQY
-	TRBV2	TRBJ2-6	ASSARQPGANVLT
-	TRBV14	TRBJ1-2	ASALIGDYGYT
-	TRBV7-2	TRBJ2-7	ASSLALGNEQY
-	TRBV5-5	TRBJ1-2	ASSRPTGGPNYGYT
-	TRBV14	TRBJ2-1	ASSPTGQGAHEQF
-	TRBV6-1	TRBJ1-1	ASSEAGGITEAF
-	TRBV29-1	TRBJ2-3	SVAVTDTQY
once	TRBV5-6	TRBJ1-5	ASSLFLGQEYQPQH
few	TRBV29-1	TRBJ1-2	SVPDRGDGYT
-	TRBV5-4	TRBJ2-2	ASTSLEESPGELF
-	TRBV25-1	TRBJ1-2	ASSGPGGHNYGYT
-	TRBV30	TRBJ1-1	AFDSRVNTEAF
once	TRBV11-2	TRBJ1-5	ASSLNPGDQPQH
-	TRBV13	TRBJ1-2	ASSSTQWGSSAGYT
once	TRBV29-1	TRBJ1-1	SVARTGPTEAF
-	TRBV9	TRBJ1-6	ASSGGGPLSNSPLH
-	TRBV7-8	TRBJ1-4	ASSLGTGNEKLF
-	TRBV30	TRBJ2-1	AWSAGTGYNEQF
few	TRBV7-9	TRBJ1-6	ASAKRHGPLH
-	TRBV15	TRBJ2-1	ATSREGLAGLNEQF
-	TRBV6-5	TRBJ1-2	ASSLQGNYGYT